This TCR beta chain was profiled in a study of shared clonotypes between healthy human individuals. On the study more broadly: Samples came from two female and three male donors aged 18 to 49. Study-level results: Around 4.9% of naive CD4 clonotypes were shared across several donors.

Per germline, CDR1 MGHRA and CDR2 YSYEKL. The CDR3 consists of 15 residues. V lost 4 bases to trimming and J lost 6 bases; unmatched junction nucleotides: 2. As to this clone: Its antigen is still unknown.

CD45RO-negative CD8 cells positively selected for CCR7 made up the naive population, which excluded terminally differentiated effector memory CD45RA+ cells. When replicate PCRs were run on sorted subsets, they used around 200 ng DNA, around 33,000 T cell genomes. Assay: immunoSEQ multiplex PCR; the TCRdb copy retains only in-frame clones and omits some. The sample shows about 2,100,000 clones, 90% to 95% of them seen only once. The genes are TRBV4-1 and TRBJ2-1, with 14 positions matching TRBD2. The source material was naive CD8+ T cells from PBMCs. This TCR came from a man aged 18 to 30 in good health. Some clones in this sample may be carry-over from other donors' samples. This chain's CDR3 is CASSLTSGRANEQFF. The CDR3 DNA sequence: TGCGCCAGCAGCCTGACTAGCGGGAGGGCCAATGAGCAGTTCTTC.